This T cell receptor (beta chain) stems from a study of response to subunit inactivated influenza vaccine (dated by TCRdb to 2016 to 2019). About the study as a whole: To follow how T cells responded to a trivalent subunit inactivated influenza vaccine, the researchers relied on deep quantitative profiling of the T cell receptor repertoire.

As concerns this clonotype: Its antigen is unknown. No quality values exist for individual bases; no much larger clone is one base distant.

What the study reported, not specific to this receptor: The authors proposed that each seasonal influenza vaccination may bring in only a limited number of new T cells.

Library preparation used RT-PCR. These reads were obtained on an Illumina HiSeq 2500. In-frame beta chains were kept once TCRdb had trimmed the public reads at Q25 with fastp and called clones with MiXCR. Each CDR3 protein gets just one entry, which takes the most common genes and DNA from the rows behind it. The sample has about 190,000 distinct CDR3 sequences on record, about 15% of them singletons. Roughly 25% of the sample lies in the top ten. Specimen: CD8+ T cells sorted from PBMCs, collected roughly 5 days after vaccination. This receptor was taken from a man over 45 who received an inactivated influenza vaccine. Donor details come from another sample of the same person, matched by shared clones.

The bases read TGTGCCAGCAGCTTAGTGGCGGGAGGGCCTTGGTATGAGCAGTTCTTC. It translates as CASSLVAGGPWYEQFF. The V and J genes are TRBV7-9 and TRBJ2-1, with 9 middle bases fitting TRBD2. Via the germline V gene (reference sequence), CDR1 is SEHNR and CDR2 FQNEAQ. Trimming takes 1 base off V and 8 bases off J; junction bases not matched to a gene: 9. The cysteine opens and the phenylalanine closes a CDR3 of 16 amino acids. CDR3 DNA is the only sequence kept; it has 48 bases, read in frame from the first base.